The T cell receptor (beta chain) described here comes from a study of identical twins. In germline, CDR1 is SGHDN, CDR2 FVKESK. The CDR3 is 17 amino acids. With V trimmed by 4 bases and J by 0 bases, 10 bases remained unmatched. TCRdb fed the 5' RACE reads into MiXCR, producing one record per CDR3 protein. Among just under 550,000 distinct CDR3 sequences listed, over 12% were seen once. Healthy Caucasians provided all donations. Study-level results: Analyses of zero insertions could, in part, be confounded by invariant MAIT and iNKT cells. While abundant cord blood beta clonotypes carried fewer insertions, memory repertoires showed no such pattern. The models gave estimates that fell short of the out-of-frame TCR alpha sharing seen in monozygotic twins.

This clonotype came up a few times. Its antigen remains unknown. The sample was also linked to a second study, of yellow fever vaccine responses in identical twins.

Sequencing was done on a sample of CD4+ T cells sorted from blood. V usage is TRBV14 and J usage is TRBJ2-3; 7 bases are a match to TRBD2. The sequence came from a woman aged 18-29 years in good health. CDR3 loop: CASSRSGGRTSTDTQYF. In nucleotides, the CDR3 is TGTGCCAGCAGCCGTTCCGGCGGGAGAACTAGCACAGATACGCAGTATTTT.